This TCR beta chain was observed in a study of T cells in Graves' hyperthyroidism and ophthalmopathy. Germline loops: CDR1 MDHEN, CDR2 SYDVKM. V was trimmed by 7 bases and J by 0 bases, leaving 18 bases between them. The CDR3 is 17 amino acids. As regards this clonotype: Antigen unknown.

Using RNA transcripts as the source, TCR beta CDR3 regions were amplified. An initial round of RT-PCR targeting the TCR CDR3 relied on the HTBI primer set. TCRdb reprocessed the multiplex PCR reads via MiXCR and lists one record per CDR3 protein. Found here are fewer than 750,000 distinct CDR3 sequences, roughly 15% of them singletons; the top ten hold approximately 4.3%. Exclusions: uncontrolled infection, other autoimmune disease, pregnancy, lactation. Diagnoses were established using clinical symptoms, serum thyroxine and TRAb, thyroid ultrasound and orbital computed tomography. Study-wide results and caveats: Most expanded thyroid clonotypes above 0.001 also appeared in blood. Classification by a 13 V-J model distinguished ophthalmopathy from stable hyperthyroidism.

The specimen was blood. The chain uses TRBV28 and TRBJ2-2, with TRBD1 as a possible D gene (5 bases). The clonotype originates from a woman aged 40 to 49 with Graves' ophthalmopathy. The CDR3 nucleotides are TGTGCCAGCACCCCCTGGGGCCAGGGCACGAACACCGGGGAGCTGTTTTTT. It translates to CASTPWGQGTNTGELFF. The whole variable domain, remainder taken from reference TRBV28 and TRBJ2-2, is DVKVTQSSRYLVKRTGEKVFLECVQDMDHENMFWYRQDPGLGLRLIYFSYDVKMKEKGDIPEGYSVSREKKERFSLILESASTNQTSMYLCASTPWGQGTNTGELFFGEGSRLTVL.